This TCR beta chain was sequenced during a study of beta chain features in type 1 diabetes. The CDR3 is 15 residues long. Germline lookup yields CDR1 SGDLS and CDR2 YYNGEE. Trimming shortened V by 0 bases and J by 1 base, and 10 bases separated the two germline ends. TCRB transcripts that were expressed got sequenced, as all of the isolated RNA had been reverse transcribed. TCRdb's table, derived via immunoSEQ multiplex PCR, lists solely in-frame clones and lacks some. Of fewer than 650,000 clones in the sample, around 15% were seen once. The receptor was derived from a man aged 18 to 30 in good health. The chain links TRBV9 to TRBJ2-5; D is undetermined. The sequencing sample was made of naive CD4+ T cells from blood. In DNA form, the CDR3 reads TGTGCCAGCAGCGTAGCCATCAGTACCCAAGAGACCCAGTACTTC. Encoded protein: CASSVAISTQETQYF.